These 18 T cell receptor beta chains share one sample of origin, sequenced in a study of T cell repertoires in cytomegalovirus infection (dated by TCRdb to the late 2010s). TCRdb records Illumina HiSeq 1500 as the sequencer. TCRdb's own reprocessing of the public reads used fastp at Q25 and MiXCR and kept productive beta chains. Each entry merges the rows of one CDR3 protein and shows their most common DNA and genes. Across this sample there are under 200,000 distinct CDR3 sequences, with more than 9% seen only once. The top ten hold approximately 4.2% of the sample. Sequenced input: PBMCs. These receptors were obtained from a human donor in good health (CMV status not recorded). Some clones in this sample may be carry-over from other donors' samples.

The gene calls are TRBV29-1 and TRBJ1-2, with 8 bases identical to TRBD1. J gave up 0 bases and V 4 bases, and 13 bases lay outside the gene matches. Germline-derived CDR1 and CDR2 are SQVTM and ANQGSEA. CDR3 length equals 17 residues. Here the CDR3 reads CSVVTVGQGASNYGYTF. The DNA for the CDR3 is TGCAGCGTTGTCACTGTCGGGCAGGGGGCTTCTAACTATGGCTACACCTTC.

This clonotype was counted at least ten times. This chain links TRBV7-8 with TRBJ2-7; D uncertain. Trimming shortened V by 8 bases and J by 3 bases, and 14 bases separated the two germline ends. The CDR3 has 13 amino acids. The germline gives CDR1 SGHVS, CDR2 FQNEAQ. The CDR3 DNA reads TGTGCCAGCGGAAACCCGGATCACTACGAGCAGTACTTC. Its protein product is CASGNPDHYEQYF.

This clonotype was seen only a few times. This chain connects TRBV7-2 to TRBJ1-2, with D hard to call. The CDR3 has 16 residues. Trimming cost V 2 bases and J 0 bases, with 13 bases left between them. Germline values: CDR1 SGHTA, CDR2 FQGNSA. The CDR3 sequence is CASSLRTFPTNYGYTF. CDR3 coding DNA: TGTGCCAGCAGCTTACGCACCTTCCCGACTAACTATGGCTACACCTTC.

This clonotype was picked up many times. The rearrangement joins TRBV7-9 to TRBJ1-5, with 7 bases that match TRBD1. The CDR3 consists of 15 residues. With 5 bases clipped from V and 1 base from J, the junction kept 5 bases outside the gene matches. Germline assignment: CDR1 SEHNR and CDR2 FQNEAQ (reference sequence). CDR3 coding DNA: TGTGCCAGCAGCCAGGAACAGGGGAGCAATCAGCCCCAGCATTTT. This encodes CASSQEQGSNQPQHF.

This clonotype was counted a few times. The chain employs TRBV24-1 and TRBJ2-1, with a weak D call TRBD1 (6 bases). Looked up from germline, CDR1 is KGHDR and CDR2 is SFDVKD. V was clipped by 4 bases and J by 0 bases, with 12 bases between them. This CDR3 contains 16 residues. The CDR3 DNA follows: TGTGCCACCAGTGACCCGGGACATAACTCCTACAATGAGCAGTTCTTC. Encoded protein: CATSDPGHNSYNEQFF.

This clonotype was seen many times. The chain joins TRBV7-9 to TRBJ1-2; 8 bases are shared with TRBD1. The ends lost 0 bases at V and 1 base at J; junction bases unmatched: 7. From germline, CDR1 is SEHNR and CDR2 FQNEAQ (reference sequence). This CDR3 spans 17 amino acids. CDR3 bases: TGTGCCAGCAGCTTAGCTGATGGACAGGGAATTAACTATGGCTACACCTTC. Residues: CASSLADGQGINYGYTF. The full variable domain, completed using reference TRBV7-9 and TRBJ1-2, is DTGVSQNPRHKITKRGQNVTFRCDPISEHNRLYWYRQTLGQGPEFLTYFQNEAQLEKSRLLSDRFSAERPKGSFSTLEIQRTEQGDSAMYLCASSLADGQGINYGYTFGSGTRLTVV.

This clonotype was seen many times. The chain uses TRBV28 and TRBJ2-7, with a possible D match to TRBD1 (6 bases). This CDR3 is 15 amino acids long. Germline V gene sequence: CDR1 MDHEN, CDR2 SYDVKM. With 4 bases removed from V and 4 bases from J, the gap between germline ends came to 17 bases. The CDR3 DNA follows: TGTGCCAGCAGTTCCTGGACAGTTAGAAGGTACGAGCAGTACTTC. It codes for CASSSWTVRRYEQYF.

The chain links TRBV11-2 to TRBJ2-2, with D possibly matching TRBD1 (6 bases). Per germline, CDR1 SGHAT and CDR2 FQNNGV. Trimming pared 7 bases from V and 0 bases from J, leaving 9 bases between. This CDR3 comprises 14 residues. Here the CDR3 DNA reads TGTGCCAGCATAGGGACAACGAACACCGGGGAGCTGTTTTTT. Translating it yields CASIGTTNTGELFF.

The chain uses TRBV20-1 and TRBJ2-1; 7 bases fit TRBD2. Germline V gives CDR1 DFQATT, CDR2 SNEGSKA (reference sequence). Trimming cost V 6 bases and J 6 bases; bases outside gene matches: 5. CDR3 length equals 12 residues. The CDR3 protein is CSAPSGGNEQFF. The CDR3 region has the DNA TGCAGTGCCCCTAGCGGTGGCAATGAGCAGTTCTTC.

The V and J genes are TRBV20-1 and TRBJ1-1; 7 bases match TRBD1. The CDR3 sequence is 12 residues long. The germline CDR1 and CDR2 sequences are DFQATT and SNEGSKA (reference sequence). The J segment lost 6 bases and the V segment lost 3 bases, leaving 4 bases of the junction unmatched. CDR3 sequence (DNA): TGCAGTGCTAGTATGCAGGGGGCTGAAGCTTTCTTT. It specifies CSASMQGAEAFF.

This clonotype was counted many times. J is TRBJ2-1 and V is TRBV7-2; 7 positions match TRBD2. The CDR3 is 17 amino acids. Germline V lookup: CDR1 SGHTA, CDR2 FQGNSA. J lost 0 bases, V lost 4 bases, and 9 bases had no gene match. The CDR3 sequence is CASSWALAESSYNEQFF. CDR3 nucleotides: TGTGCCAGCAGCTGGGCGCTAGCGGAAAGCTCCTACAATGAGCAGTTCTTC.

J is TRBJ2-1 and V is TRBV4-2, with D possibly TRBD2 on 6 matching bases. Trimming shortened V by 0 bases and J by 0 bases, and 12 bases separated the two germline ends. The CDR3 is 17 amino acids. Per germline, CDR1 LGHNA and CDR2 YNFKEQ. CDR3 loop: CASSQERVGSSYNEQFF. CDR3 coding DNA: TGTGCCAGCAGCCAAGAAAGAGTCGGGAGCTCCTACAATGAGCAGTTCTTC.

In its sample, this clonotype was seen many times. This chain joins TRBV12-3 or TRBV12-4 and TRBJ1-6; D gene uncertain. CDR3 length: 13 residues. Trimming took 0 bases from V and 9 from J, leaving 6 bases between them. CDR3 sequence (DNA): TGTGCCAGCAGTTTAGCGCGAGGTTCACCCCTCCACTTT. This sequence encodes CASSLARGSPLHF.

This clonotype was counted once. This chain links TRBV7-3 with TRBJ2-2; D not resolved. Trimming cost V 2 bases and J 3 bases, with 16 bases left between them. The CDR3 length is 17 residues. The V gene's germline CDR1 is SGHTA and CDR2 FQGTGA. The CDR3 sequence: CASSLASRLWHTGELFF. Written as DNA, the CDR3 is TGTGCCAGCAGCTTAGCTTCCAGATTATGGCACACCGGGGAGCTGTTTTTT. Drawing the rest from reference TRBV7-3 and TRBJ2-2, the complete variable domain is GAGVSQTPSNKVTEKGKYVELRCDPISGHTALYWYRQSLGQGPEFLIYFQGTGAADDSGLPNDRFFAVRPEGSVSTLKIQRTERGDSAVYLCASSLASRLWHTGELFFGEGSRLTVL.

The V call is TRBV6-6, the J call TRBJ1-5; D is perhaps TRBD1 (5 bases). The V and J ends lost 0 bases and 0 bases respectively, with 9 bases between them. Germline CDR1 MNHNY, CDR2 SVGAGI (reference sequence). The CDR3 spans 16 residues. The DNA for the CDR3 is TGTGCCAGCAGTTACTCGGCAGGGAATAGCAATCAGCCCCAGCATTTT. This codes for CASSYSAGNSNQPQHF.

This clonotype was seen at least ten times. The DNA for the CDR3 is TGTGCCAGCAGCTTGAGTTCAGGACCCTCCTACGAGCAGTACTTC. Protein sequence: CASSLSSGPSYEQYF. This chain links TRBV5-4 with TRBJ2-7; D call uncertain. Germline V gene sequence: CDR1 SGHNT, CDR2 YYREEE (reference sequence). The V end was cut by 1 base, the J end by 0 bases, with 11 bases between. The length of the CDR3 is 15 residues.

This clonotype was recorded many times. The chain combines TRBV7-2 with TRBJ2-1, with D unclear. V was cut by 2 bases and J by 6 bases, with 11 bases left in between. The CDR3 is 14 residues long. Per germline, CDR1 SGHTA and CDR2 FQGNSA. CDR3 in DNA: TGTGCCAGCAGCTTAATGGGGTCAGGCAATGAGCAGTTCTTC. Amino acid sequence: CASSLMGSGNEQFF.

The chain is built from TRBV20-1 and TRBJ2-3, with no clear D. CDR3 length equals 13 residues. The V gene's germline CDR1 is DFQATT and CDR2 SNEGSKA (reference sequence). V was cut by 0 bases and J by 8 bases, with 12 bases left in between. The CDR3 DNA reads as TGCAGTGCTAGAGATTTTAAGCTTGTTACGCAGTATTTT. Its translation is CSARDFKLVTQYF.